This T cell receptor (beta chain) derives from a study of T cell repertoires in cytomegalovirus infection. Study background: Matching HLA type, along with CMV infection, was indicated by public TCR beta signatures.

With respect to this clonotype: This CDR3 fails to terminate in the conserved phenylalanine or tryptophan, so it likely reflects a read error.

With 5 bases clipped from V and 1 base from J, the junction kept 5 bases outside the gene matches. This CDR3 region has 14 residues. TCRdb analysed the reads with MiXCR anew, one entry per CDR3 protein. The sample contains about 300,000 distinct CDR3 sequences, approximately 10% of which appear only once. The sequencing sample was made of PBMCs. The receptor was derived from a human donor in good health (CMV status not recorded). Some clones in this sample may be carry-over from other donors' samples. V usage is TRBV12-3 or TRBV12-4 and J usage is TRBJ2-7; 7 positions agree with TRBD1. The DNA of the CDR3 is TGTGCCAGCAGTCCCACGGGACAGTCCTACGAGCAGTACTAC. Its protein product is CASSPTGQSYEQYY.